The T cell receptor beta chain under discussion was sequenced for a study of shared T cell receptors in the human thymus. Assay: immunoSEQ multiplex PCR; the TCRdb copy retains only in-frame clones and omits some. The table has 640,000 or so clones, around 87% seen once. V shed 1 base and J shed 1 base, with 7 bases lying between them. The CDR3 is 14 residues long. Germline V gene lookup returns CDR1 SEHNR and CDR2 FQNEAQ (reference sequence). The same specimen was also included in a second study, on human thymus T cells. As that report states: Healthy Finnish infants undergoing corrective surgery for congenital heart defects were the donors. Surgeons resected thymus tissue during corrective heart surgery. An apparent bias in V and J gene usage was seen in thymic and blood repertoires.

Input material: thymocytes. The receptor was isolated from a boy less than two years old with a congenital heart defect. The chain links TRBV7-9 to TRBJ1-1; D is ambiguous. CDR3 coding DNA: TGTGCCAGCAGCTTAGACAGTTCGAACACTGAAGCTTTCTTT. Protein sequence: CASSLDSSNTEAFF.